This T cell receptor (beta chain) emerged from a study of cytotoxic CD8 clonotypes in ibrutinib-treated CLL. Study information: Over 10 relapsed/refractory, some 14 treatment-naive; roughly 17 IGHV unmutated.

Trimming left V 1 base short and J 0 bases short, with 15 bases between. This CDR3 has 17 amino acids. Germline-derived CDR1 and CDR2 are KGHSH and LQKENI. Worth noting for this clone: The antigen remains unidentified.

General study results and limits: Higher clonality was seen at ibrutinib response and a return toward baseline at progression.

Libraries were prepared by immunoSEQ multiplex PCR; TCRdb keeps only in-frame clonotypes and omits some of them. The table records roughly 150,000 clones, less than 85% of them present only once. The sequencing here drew on PBMCs, taken after 24 months of ibrutinib treatment. The clonotype was recovered from a human donor with chronic lymphocytic leukemia. V and J are TRBV18 and TRBJ1-1; D is unclear. For the CDR3, the DNA is TGTGCCAGCTCACCACAAGACCCCCGCAGGTTGAACACTGAAGCTTTCTTT. Its translation: CASSPQDPRRLNTEAFF. Complete variable domain (other parts from reference TRBV18 and TRBJ1-1): NAGVMQNPRHLVRRRGQEARLRCSPMKGHSHVYWYRQLPEEGLKFMVYLQKENIIDESGMPKERFSAEFPKEGPSILRIQQVVRGDSAAYFCASSPQDPRRLNTEAFFGQGTRLTVV.